This entry is about one T cell receptor (beta chain). Its antigen is not identified. The data were obtained in a study of CXCR3-negative and CXCR3-positive naive CD8 T cells. Study conclusions and caveats: Relative to memory CD8+ cells, whose diversity was much lower, both naive subsets had comparably high diversity. Naive CXCR3-positive cells had TRB CDR3s more hydrophobic than those of CXCR3-negative naive cells.

The authors made the TRB cDNA libraries by 5' RACE using UMI labels. TCRdb re-called the 5' RACE reads; every CDR3 protein appears as one record, without DNA. The listing records about 120,000 distinct CDR3 sequences. CDR1 is MNHEY and CDR2 is SMNVEV in the germline V gene (reference sequence). This CDR3 has 15 amino acids. CD45RO-CCR7+CD27+CD95- was the phenotype of naive CD8+ T cells. This TCR derives from a human donor in good health. Some clones in this sample may be carry-over from other donors' samples. The J gene is TRBJ2-1, the V gene TRBV27; there is no DNA to check the TCRdb D call of TRBD2. The sample taken for sequencing was naive CXCR3+ CD8+ T cells from blood. This sample's subset: CD45RO-CCR7+CD27+CD95- naive CD8+ T cells expressing CXCR3 (TNR3+). CDR3 protein: CASSWSGRMGNEQFF.